This TCR beta chain was observed in a study of post-analysis software for immune sequencing data. Worth noting for this clonotype: No antigen is known for it.

Study-wide points: About 5 TRBV segments were more frequent in patients than controls; TRBV5-6, TRBV5-1 and TRBV20-1 belonged to this group.

Germline-derived CDR1 and CDR2 are SEHNR and FQNEAQ (reference sequence). Trimming took off 5 bases at V and 14 bases at J, with 20 bases between the two ends. The CDR3 totals 13 residues. Included in the TCR beta cDNA libraries were unique molecular identifiers. Out of 1 to 10 million T cells, a few hundred thousand cDNA molecules were generated. TCRdb processed the PCR reads anew with MiXCR; each CDR3 protein has one entry. Of about 800,000 distinct CDR3 sequences listed, about 27% are singletons. The sample taken for sequencing was blood. The chain recombines TRBV7-9 with TRBJ2-3, with TRBD2 as a possible D gene (5 bases). The TCR sequence derives from a girl aged 10-17 years with multiple sclerosis. CDR3 DNA: TGTGCCAGCAGCAAACCTAGCAGCCCTCAGTGGTATTTT. This sequence encodes CASSKPSSPQWYF.